This TCR beta chain came from a study of identical twins. V was shortened by 4 bases and J by 4 bases, with 25 bases between the two germline ends. This CDR3 has 18 amino acids. Germline V CDR1 and CDR2: KGHDR, SFDVKD. A universal primer binding site was introduced by template switching. The final cDNA contained unique molecular identifiers. MiXCR, run by TCRdb on the 5' RACE reads, gives a single entry per CDR3 protein. The repertoire holds 450,000 or so distinct CDR3 sequences, with approximately 14% as singletons. This clonotype was counted between two and nine times. These same data were also listed under a study on yellow fever vaccine responses in identical twins. This second study says: Reportedly, twins showed a vaccine T cell response that looked partly convergent and partly personalized.

Input material: CD4+ T cells sorted from blood. The V and J genes are TRBV24-1 and TRBJ2-7; D is ambiguous. The origin of this receptor is a woman in her late teens or twenties in good health. Here the CDR3 reads CATSDSDVGPSNLYEQYF. Written as DNA, the CDR3 is TGTGCCACCAGTGACTCCGACGTAGGGCCCTCGAACCTTTACGAGCAGTACTTC.